This paragraph reports one T cell receptor beta chain. This record comes from a study of blood T cell repertoires in COVID-19. Study in general: Acute-phase and convalescent COVID-19 samples originated in the United States, Italy and Spain. Nucleic acid was either cDNA or gDNA, and it came from T cells, B-cell-depleted T cells, or PBMCs.

Germline CDR1 and CDR2: MNHEY and SVGAGI. CDR3 size: 12 residues. V lost 5 bases to trimming and J lost 4 bases, with 8 bases between them. As handled by the study authors: Counts of nucleated cells, estimated from reference gene primer amplification, were obtained. Sequenced by immunoSEQ multiplex PCR; TCRdb stores in-frame clones only, minus some. V and J calls and clone size are those listed in that table; D and trimming were worked out from the DNA. The table shows around 210,000 clones, with approximately 85% occurring only once. Patients from Seattle were sampled longitudinally, starting during active infection.

Material: peripheral blood. This TCR was recovered from a man in his fifties with COVID-19, enrolled during active disease. This chain joins TRBV6-5 and TRBJ1-2; D is possibly TRBD1 (5 bases). The CDR3: CASSRGLYGYTF. Here the CDR3 DNA reads TGTGCCAGCAGTAGGGGCCTCTATGGCTACACCTTC.